This T cell receptor beta chain was retrieved from a study of blood T cell repertoires in COVID-19. CDR1 is KGHSH and CDR2 is LQKENI in the germline V gene. With 0 bases removed from V and 4 bases from J, the gap between germline ends came to 7 bases. This CDR3 is built from 14 residues. One Seattle source followed patients from active infection through their disease course. Per the study methods: The authors estimated nucleated cell counts from reference gene primer amplification. TCRdb's copy holds only in-frame clones and misses some; the assay was immunoSEQ multiplex PCR. V and J calls and clone size are given by that table; D and trimming were obtained from the DNA. In the table there are 310,000 or so clones, 88% of which are singletons.

Material: peripheral blood. The TCR originated in a woman in her twenties or thirties with COVID-19, enrolled during active disease. V usage is TRBV18 and J usage is TRBJ1-3; unclear D gene. Here the CDR3 reads CASSPPLPGNTIYF. In DNA form, the CDR3 reads TGTGCCAGCTCACCACCACTGCCGGGAAACACCATATATTTT.